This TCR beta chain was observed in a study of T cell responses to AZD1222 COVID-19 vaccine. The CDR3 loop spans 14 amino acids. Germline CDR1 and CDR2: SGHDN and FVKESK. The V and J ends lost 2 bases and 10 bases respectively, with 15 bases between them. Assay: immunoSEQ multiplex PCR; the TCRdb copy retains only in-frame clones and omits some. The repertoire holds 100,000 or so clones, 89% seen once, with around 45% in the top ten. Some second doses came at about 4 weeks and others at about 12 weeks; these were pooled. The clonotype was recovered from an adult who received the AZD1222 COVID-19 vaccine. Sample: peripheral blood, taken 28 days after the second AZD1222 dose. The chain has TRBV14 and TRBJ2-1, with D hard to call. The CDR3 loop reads CASSQFRLPVEQFF. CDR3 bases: TGTGCCAGCAGCCAATTTCGACTCCCAGTCGAGCAGTTCTTC.